This record covers a single TCR beta chain. Antigen: not known. Germline lookup yields CDR1 SGHTA and CDR2 FQGTGA. The CDR3 consists of 12 residues. V was cut by 6 bases and J by 6 bases, with 8 bases left in between. 5'RACE primed at constant segments yielded TCR alpha and TCR beta cDNA libraries bearing sample barcodes and UMIs. TCRdb reprocessed the 5' RACE reads with MiXCR, giving one entry per CDR3 protein. The data contain about 320,000 distinct CDR3 sequences, about 13% of them singletons. This sample stems from a study of T-cell memory formation after mild COVID-19. In the study overall: Largely, TCR clusters stayed within a single donor. Study-wide results and limits: Cross-reactive memory seemingly joined, as some responding clones were found in pre-infection memory. The study found contracting CD4+ clones mainly in CM and EM and contracting CD8+ clones in EMRA.

Input material: PBMCs or a T cell subset sorted from them (not recorded which). The TCR comes from a man aged 18-30 years who had mild COVID-19 (a few samples of this study predate the infection). Cell type and time point are not known. The rearrangement joins TRBV7-3 to TRBJ2-2, with no clear D. The CDR3: CASSQQPGELFF. In DNA, the CDR3 is TGTGCCAGCAGTCAACAGCCCGGGGAGCTGTTTTTT. Full variable domain (rest looked up from reference TRBV7-3 and TRBJ2-2): GAGVSQTPSNKVTEKGKYVELRCDPISGHTALYWYRQSLGQGPEFLIYFQGTGAADDSGLPNDRFFAVRPEGSVSTLKIQRTERGDSAVYLCASSQQPGELFFGEGSRLTVL.